This entry lists 27 T cell receptor beta chains sequenced from one sample in a study of blood T cell repertoires in COVID-19. Sequencing was performed with immunoSEQ multiplex PCR; in TCRdb, only in-frame clones are kept and a portion is missing. The table shows fewer than 130,000 clones, with roughly four fifths occurring only once. Sequencing was done on a sample of peripheral blood. These receptors were collected from a woman between 55 and 75 years old with acute or convalescent COVID-19.

The chain is built from TRBV7-9 and TRBJ2-1; 8 bases agree with TRBD2. There are 12 residues in the CDR3. Per germline, CDR1 SEHNR and CDR2 FQNEAQ (reference sequence). J lost 7 bases, V lost 4 bases, and 0 bases had no gene match. CDR3 nucleotide sequence: TGTGCCAGCAGCTCGGGGGGGAATGAGCAGTTCTTC. It yields the protein CASSSGGNEQFF.

This clone was observed a few times. CDR3 amino acids: CASSLIMNTEAFF. The CDR3 DNA follows: TGTGCCAGCAGTTTAATAATGAACACTGAAGCTTTCTTT. The rearrangement links TRBV12-3 or TRBV12-4 to TRBJ1-1; D gene unclear. Trimming cost V 2 bases and J 0 bases, with 4 bases left between them. The CDR3 has 13 residues.

The chain couples TRBV7-9 to TRBJ1-4; 10 nucleotides match TRBD1. After removal of 5 bases from V and 8 bases from J, the junction contained 8 bases not matched to a gene. The CDR3 consists of 15 residues. Germline values: CDR1 SEHNR, CDR2 FQNEAQ (reference sequence). The DNA of the CDR3 is TGTGCCAGCAGCATCCCGACAGGGGGCGGGGAAAAACTGTTTTTT. Amino acids: CASSIPTGGGEKLFF.

The chain links TRBV24-1 to TRBJ2-5; D is uncertain. This CDR3 has 13 residues. Germline-derived CDR1 and CDR2 are KGHDR and SFDVKD. The V end lost 5 bases, the J end lost 5 bases, and 11 bases lay between the germline ends. The CDR3 DNA is TGTGCCACCAGTGTTGCGGCGTGGGAGACCCAGTACTTC. It codes for CATSVAAWETQYF.

The chain joins TRBV19 to TRBJ2-5, with D perhaps TRBD1 (5 bases). With 10 bases removed from V and 4 bases from J, the gap between germline ends came to 13 bases. The CDR3 length is 12 residues. Germline-derived CDR1 and CDR2 are LNHDA and SQIVND (reference sequence). CDR3 bases: TGTGCCACAGGGTCAAGAGGAGAGACCCAGTACTTC. This gives the protein CATGSRGETQYF.

This clone occurred once. V usage is TRBV9 and J usage is TRBJ1-2, with 7 bases fitting TRBD1. Germline V gene sequence: CDR1 SGDLS, CDR2 YYNGEE. V shed 0 bases and J 10 bases; nucleotides not matched to a gene: 9. The CDR3 covers 14 residues. The CDR3 DNA sequence: TGTGCCAGCAGCGTAGGGGACAGAGCGTCTCTCTACACCTTC. This codes for CASSVGDRASLYTF.

This clone has just a few counts. The J gene is TRBJ1-6, the V gene TRBV7-9; no clear D gene. Germline assignment: CDR1 SEHNR and CDR2 FQNEAQ (reference sequence). Trimming removed 5 bases from V and 8 bases from J, with 10 bases in between. This CDR3 contains 13 residues. The CDR3 sequence is CASSTLGDSPLHF. DNA for the CDR3: TGTGCCAGCAGCACCCTCGGAGATTCACCCCTCCACTTT.

Points on this clone: Possible read error: a much larger clone is one base away. The gene calls are TRBV5-5 and TRBJ1-3, with TRBD1 matching over 10 bases. CDR1 is SGHKS, CDR2 YYEKEE, per germline (reference sequence). V gave up 4 bases and J gave up 4 bases; unmatched junction bases: 5. This CDR3 contains 15 residues. CDR3 nucleotide sequence: TGTGCCAGCAGCGCGGGACAGGGGATGGGAAACACCATATATTTT. Encoded protein: CASSAGQGMGNTIYF.

This chain joins TRBV5-4 and TRBJ2-5; D may be TRBD2 (5 bases). V dropped 1 base and J dropped 2 bases, with 6 bases sitting between them. This CDR3 region has 13 residues. CDR1 and CDR2 from the germline V gene are SGHNT and YYREEE (reference sequence). The CDR3 reads CASSLIAQETQYF. CDR3 nucleotides: TGTGCCAGCAGCTTGATAGCGCAAGAGACCCAGTACTTC.

The chain combines TRBV11-3 with TRBJ2-1; weak D call: TRBD2 (5 bases). Between the trimmed V and J ends, which lost 5 bases and 4 bases, there was a span of 15 bases. CDR3 length: 15 residues. Germline-derived CDR1 and CDR2 are SGHNT and YENEEA. The chain's CDR3 is CASSPFSSGYNEQFF. For the CDR3, the DNA is TGTGCCAGCAGCCCCTTTAGCTCGGGGTACAATGAGCAGTTCTTC.

V usage is TRBV7-3 and J usage is TRBJ1-2, with TRBD1 matching over 9 bases. The junction had 9 bases not matched to a gene; V was cut back by 5 bases and J by 8 bases. Per the germline V gene, CDR1 is SGHTA and CDR2 is FQGTGA. The CDR3 is 14 amino acids. The CDR3 DNA is TGTGCCAGCAGCCCTGGGACAGGGATGGGAGGCTACACCTTC. Translation: CASSPGTGMGGYTF.

This chain joins TRBV28 and TRBJ1-2; 7 nucleotides line up with TRBD1. V lost 7 bases to trimming and J lost 1 base; unmatched junction nucleotides: 0. The length of the CDR3 is 12 residues. The germline V gene encodes CDR1 MDHEN and CDR2 SYDVKM. CDR3 residues: CASTGGNYGYTF. The CDR3 region has the DNA TGTGCCAGCACAGGGGGTAACTATGGCTACACCTTC.

The chain has TRBV10-3 and TRBJ1-6; 8 positions match TRBD1. V trimming: 6 bases; J trimming: 5 bases; junction bases outside the gene matches: 9. Germline V gene data show CDR1 as ENHRY and CDR2 as SYGVKD. This CDR3 contains 16 residues. Here the CDR3 DNA reads TGTGCCATCAGCCCCCAGGGGGCGGTGGATAATTCACCCCTCCACTTT. Translating gives CAISPQGAVDNSPLHF.

This clone has a single count. The chain joins TRBV30 to TRBJ1-5; D uncertain. CDR3 length equals 13 residues. From germline, CDR1 is GTSNPN and CDR2 SVGIG (reference sequence). V dropped 0 bases and J dropped 6 bases, with 9 bases sitting between them. Here the CDR3 reads CAWSVQSSQPQHF. The DNA for the CDR3 is TGTGCCTGGAGTGTCCAGTCTAGTCAGCCCCAGCATTTT.

With regard to this clone: The same CDR3 arises from other DNA sequences in this sample as well. V gene TRBV2 combines with J gene TRBJ2-3, with a tentative D call TRBD2 (5 bases). The CDR3 runs 16 residues. Trimming took off 10 bases at V and 6 bases at J, with 26 bases between the two ends. The germline CDR1 and CDR2 sequences are SNHLY and FYNNEI. The chain's CDR3 is CATINGSWAKADTQYF. The CDR3 nucleotides are TGTGCCACCATAAATGGGAGCTGGGCGAAGGCGGATACGCAGTATTTT. The full variable domain, in which reference TRBV2 and TRBJ2-3 provide the parts outside the CDR3, is EPEVTQTPSHQVTQMGQEVILRCVPISNHLYFYWYRQILGQKVEFLVSFYNNEISEKSEIFDDQFSVERPDGSNFTLKIRSTKLEDSAMYFCATINGSWAKADTQYFGPGTRLTVL.

This clone has a single count. This chain links TRBV4-2 with TRBJ1-4; 9 nucleotides line up with TRBD1. The germline CDR1 and CDR2 sequences are LGHNA and YNFKEQ. The CDR3 spans 15 residues. The V segment lost 4 bases and the J segment 8 bases; nucleotides outside the gene matches: 8. The chain's CDR3 is CASSLDGTGPEKLFF. In DNA form, the CDR3 reads TGTGCCAGCAGCCTAGATGGGACAGGGCCAGAAAAACTGTTTTTT.

This clone was counted once. The CDR3 reads CASSQAGQEYGYTF. The CDR3 DNA reads as TGTGCCAGCAGCCAAGCGGGACAGGAGTATGGCTACACCTTC. The chain joins TRBV4-2 to TRBJ1-2, with 8 bases aligning to TRBD1. There are 14 residues in the CDR3. Per the germline V gene, CDR1 is LGHNA and CDR2 is YNFKEQ. V was clipped by 1 base and J by 5 bases; unmatched bases: 3.

The chain recombines TRBV12-3 or TRBV12-4 with TRBJ1-2; D perhaps matches TRBD1 (5 bases). The V and J ends lost 2 bases and 4 bases respectively, with 5 bases between them. The CDR3 runs 12 residues. CDR3 sequence reads: CASSLQGYGYTF. In DNA form, the CDR3 reads TGTGCCAGCAGTTTACAGGGCTATGGCTACACCTTC.

The chain uses TRBV7-2 and TRBJ2-3; tentatively, D is TRBD1 (5 bases). The V end was cut by 5 bases, the J end by 2 bases, with 17 bases between. CDR1 and CDR2 (germline): SGHTA, FQGNSA. The CDR3 covers 16 residues. The CDR3 sequence: CASSRRLKGATDTQYF. The CDR3 DNA is TGTGCCAGCAGCCGTAGACTTAAAGGGGCCACAGATACGCAGTATTTT. Full variable domain (outside the CDR3, taken from reference TRBV7-2 and TRBJ2-3): GAGVSQSPSNKVTEKGKDVELRCDPISGHTALYWYRQSLGQGLEFLIYFQGNSAPDKSGLPSDRFSAERTGGSVSTLTIQRTQQEDSAVYLCASSRRLKGATDTQYFGPGTRLTVL.

This sequence joins TRBV5-5 and TRBJ2-2; 7 positions match TRBD2. With 2 bases clipped from V and 0 bases from J, the junction kept 4 bases outside the gene matches. The CDR3 is 16 residues long. Germline values: CDR1 SGHKS, CDR2 YYEKEE (reference sequence). The CDR3 sequence: CASSFNGRTNTGELFF. The CDR3 region has the DNA TGTGCCAGCAGCTTCAACGGGAGGACGAACACCGGGGAGCTGTTTTTT.

The chain has TRBV28 and TRBJ1-6; 7 positions match TRBD1. The CDR3 contains 17 residues. V dropped 5 bases and J dropped 9; count of bases not matched to a gene: 16. Germline CDR1 MDHEN, CDR2 SYDVKM. The CDR3 DNA reads as TGTGCCAGCAGTATACCCCAAGGGGGCTCCTTCAGTTCACCCCTCCACTTT. It encodes CASSIPQGGSFSSPLHF.

This clone turned up a few times. The chain is built from TRBV3-1 (or the pseudogene TRBV3-2) and TRBJ1-2; possibly TRBD1 for D (5 bases). CDR3 length equals 14 residues. Per germline, CDR1 LGHDT and CDR2 YNNKEL (reference sequence). V was shortened by 1 base and J by 4 bases, with 10 bases between the two germline ends. The CDR3 nucleotides read TGTGCCAGCAGCCAAGTTGACAGCTCCTATGGCTACACCTTC. Protein: CASSQVDSSYGYTF.

This chain uses TRBV4-1 with TRBJ1-4, with 10 positions matching TRBD1. After removal of 4 bases from V and 6 bases from J, the junction contained 2 bases not matched to a gene. Germline CDR1 MGHRA, CDR2 YSYEKL. The CDR3 has 14 amino acids. The DNA of the CDR3 is TGCGCCAGCAGCCCTGACAGGGGGCATGAAAAACTGTTTTTT. Its translation: CASSPDRGHEKLFF.

V and J are TRBV18 and TRBJ1-6, with 9 bases matching TRBD1. The ends lost 3 bases at V and 7 bases at J; junction bases unmatched: 7. The CDR3 totals 16 residues. Germline V CDR1 and CDR2: KGHSH, LQKENI. Written as DNA, the CDR3 is TGTGCCAGCTCACCGACCGGGGGACAGGGAAATTCACCCCTCCACTTT. Its protein is CASSPTGGQGNSPLHF. The full variable domain, rest sourced from reference TRBV18 and TRBJ1-6, is NAGVMQNPRHLVRRRGQEARLRCSPMKGHSHVYWYRQLPEEGLKFMVYLQKENIIDESGMPKERFSAEFPKEGPSILRIQQVVRGDSAAYFCASSPTGGQGNSPLHFGNGTRLTVT.

This clone turned up a few times. The chain carries TRBV19 and TRBJ1-5; TRBD1 matches at 9 bases. V was clipped by 4 bases and J by 4 bases; unmatched bases: 8. The CDR3 is 16 amino acids. The germline gives CDR1 LNHDA, CDR2 SQIVND (reference sequence). For the CDR3, the DNA is TGTGCCAGTAGTACCCTTTTTGACAGGGGGAATCAGCCCCAGCATTTT. This gives the protein CASSTLFDRGNQPQHF.

This sequence joins TRBV7-2 and TRBJ1-2; possibly TRBD1 for D (5 bases). Germline-derived CDR1 and CDR2 are SGHTA and FQGNSA. Trimming took 2 bases from V and 7 from J, leaving 17 bases between them. The CDR3 covers 15 residues. The CDR3 DNA sequence: TGTGCCAGCAGCTTACAAGGGGAGGTATTGGGTGGCTACACCTTC. Protein product: CASSLQGEVLGGYTF.

V and J are TRBV5-4 and TRBJ2-7, with D possibly matching TRBD1 (7 bases). Trimming left V 5 bases short and J 1 base short, with 10 bases between. The CDR3 totals 13 residues. Germline V CDR1 and CDR2: SGHNT, YYREEE (reference sequence). The CDR3 region is CASRSGGSYEQYF. CDR3 bases: TGTGCCAGCAGATCAGGGGGGTCCTACGAGCAGTACTTC.